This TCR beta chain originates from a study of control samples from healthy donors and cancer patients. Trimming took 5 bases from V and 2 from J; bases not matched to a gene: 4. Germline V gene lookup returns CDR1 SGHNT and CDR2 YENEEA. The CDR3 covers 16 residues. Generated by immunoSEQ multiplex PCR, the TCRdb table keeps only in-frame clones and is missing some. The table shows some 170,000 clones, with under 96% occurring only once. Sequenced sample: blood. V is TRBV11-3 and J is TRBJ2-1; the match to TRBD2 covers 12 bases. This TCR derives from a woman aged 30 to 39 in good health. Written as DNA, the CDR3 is TGTGCCAGCAGCGCAAGGACTAGCGGGACCTACAATGAGCAGTTCTTC. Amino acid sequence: CASSARTSGTYNEQFF.